This TCR beta chain was observed in a study of blood T cell repertoires in COVID-19. Study summary: Sample material is recorded as cDNA or gDNA derived from T cells, B-cell-depleted T cells, or PBMCs.

Germline loops: CDR1 SGDLS, CDR2 YYNGEE. This CDR3 has 16 amino acids. With 0 bases removed from V and 0 bases from J, the gap between germline ends came to 10 bases. This clone was recorded a few times. Per the original data handling: Nucleated cell counts were estimated from reference gene primer amplification. Profiling relied on immunoSEQ multiplex PCR, and the TCRdb table lists in-frame clones only, not all of them. The D gene and trimming were derived from the DNA, and the V and J assignments and clone size from that table. The sample includes 65,000 to 100,000 clones, 80% to 90% seen only once; the top ten take under 9.5%.

The clonotype originates from a man in his fifties or sixties with acute or convalescent COVID-19. The specimen was peripheral blood. This chain links TRBV9 with TRBJ1-3; D is unclear. The CDR3 region is CASSVDASSSGNTIYF. The DNA of the CDR3 is TGTGCCAGCAGCGTAGATGCAAGCTCCTCTGGAAACACCATATATTTT. Filled out from reference TRBV9 and TRBJ1-3, the complete variable domain reads DSGVTQTPKHLITATGQRVTLRCSPRSGDLSVYWYQQSLDQGLQFLIQYYNGEERAKGNILERFSAQQFPDLHSELNLSSLELGDSALYFCASSVDASSSGNTIYFGEGSWLTVV.